The 28 T cell receptor beta chains reported below all come from one sample, sequenced in a study of identical twins. TCRdb re-derived calls from the 5' RACE reads in MiXCR, one entry per CDR3 protein. Found here are about 890,000 distinct CDR3 sequences, about 12% of them singletons; the top ten hold 1.5% to 2%. This sample was also put to use in a study of yellow fever vaccine responses in identical twins.

Material: PBMCs. The receptors were gathered from a woman aged 18 to 35 in good health.

The gene calls are TRBV11-2 and TRBJ2-3, with 9 bases lining up with TRBD2. The V gene's germline CDR1 is SGHAT and CDR2 FQNNGV. Trimming took 0 bases from V and 2 from J; bases not matched to a gene: 9. This CDR3 is built from 18 residues. The CDR3 spells CASSLEGGLAQNTDTQYF. The CDR3 DNA sequence: TGTGCCAGCAGCTTAGAGGGGGGACTAGCCCAAAACACAGATACGCAGTATTTT.

This clonotype was seen at least ten times. The chain combines TRBV7-3 with TRBJ2-1, with a tentative D call TRBD2 (6 bases). Trimming took 5 bases from V and 9 from J, leaving 14 bases between them. CDR3 length equals 13 residues. CDR1 and CDR2 from the germline V gene are SGHTA and FQGTGA. The CDR3 sequence: CASSQTTEGEQFF. In DNA form, the CDR3 reads TGTGCCAGCAGCCAGACGACGGAGGGTGAGCAGTTCTTC.

This sequence joins TRBV5-1 and TRBJ2-5; 10 bases match TRBD1. V was pared by 5 bases and J by 4 bases, with 2 bases of the junction left unmatched. Per germline, CDR1 SGHRS and CDR2 YFSETQ. The CDR3 runs 13 residues. For the CDR3, the DNA is TGCGCCAGCAGGGGACAGGGGAGAGAGACCCAGTACTTC. Translating it yields CASRGQGRETQYF.

The chain has TRBV12-3 or TRBV12-4 and TRBJ1-2; tentative D call: TRBD1 (5 bases). The CDR3 sequence is 15 residues long. V was shortened by 3 bases and J by 8 bases, with 19 bases between the two germline ends. For the CDR3, the DNA is TGTGCCAGCAGTTTGATCCCCGGGGACCCGGGGGGCTACACCTTC. Its protein is CASSLIPGDPGGYTF.

The chain joins TRBV9 to TRBJ1-1; unclear D gene. Per germline, CDR1 SGDLS and CDR2 YYNGEE. Deletions cut 2 bases from V and 1 base from J, with 9 bases between. The CDR3 is 14 amino acids. CDR3 DNA: TGTGCCAGCAGCGTGGCGGTAGGGAACACTGAAGCTTTCTTT. Encoded protein: CASSVAVGNTEAFF.

This clonotype has more than one count but fewer than ten. The gene calls are TRBV5-1 and TRBJ2-7; D is unresolved. Trimming left V 6 bases short and J 2 bases short, with 15 bases between. The CDR3 runs 14 residues. Germline CDR1 is SGHRS and CDR2 is YFSETQ. CDR3 residues: CASKRSLITYEQYF. The CDR3 DNA is TGCGCCAGCAAGAGGAGCCTTATAACCTACGAGCAGTACTTC.

The V gene is TRBV15, the J gene TRBJ2-3; 14 bases align to TRBD2. CDR3 length: 17 amino acids. Per the germline V gene, CDR1 is LNHNV and CDR2 is YYDKDF (reference sequence). J was trimmed by 6 bases and V by 3 bases; bases with no gene match: 8. Here the CDR3 reads CATSSKGLAGAGDTQYF. In nucleotides, the CDR3 is TGTGCCACCAGCAGCAAGGGACTAGCGGGAGCTGGGGATACGCAGTATTTT.

The chain uses TRBV13 and TRBJ2-2, with TRBD2 matching over 8 bases. V trimming: 4 bases; J trimming: 3 bases; junction bases outside the gene matches: 13. The germline CDR1 and CDR2 sequences are PRHDT and FYEKMQ (reference sequence). The CDR3 is made up of 18 amino acids. The CDR3 region is CASSSGGGLPVDTGELFF. In DNA form, the CDR3 reads TGTGCCAGCAGCTCGGGGGGGGGCCTTCCGGTGGACACCGGGGAGCTGTTTTTT.

This clonotype was observed a few times. This sequence joins TRBV12-3 or TRBV12-4 and TRBJ2-5; D possibly corresponds to TRBD1 (6 bases). Trimming stripped 7 bases from V and 2 bases from J, with 17 bases between. This CDR3 is 15 amino acids long. CDR3 sequence: CASTQTTGIQETQYF. DNA of the CDR3: TGTGCCAGCACCCAAACGACAGGAATTCAAGAGACCCAGTACTTC.

This clonotype has ten or more counts. The chain joins TRBV20-1 to TRBJ2-1; TRBD2 agrees at 7 bases. Germline values: CDR1 DFQATT, CDR2 SNEGSKA (reference sequence). The CDR3 consists of 15 residues. The V segment lost 3 bases and the J segment 5 bases; nucleotides outside the gene matches: 10. The CDR3 sequence: CSASKISGVNNEQFF. In nucleotides, the CDR3 is TGCAGTGCTAGTAAAATAAGCGGGGTAAACAATGAGCAGTTCTTC.

There are a few counts of this clonotype. This chain's CDR3 is CASSPSGTQGGYGYTF. CDR3 DNA sequence: TGTGCCAGCAGCCCCTCCGGGACCCAAGGAGGCTATGGCTACACCTTC. The rearrangement links TRBV12-3 or TRBV12-4 to TRBJ1-2; D may be TRBD1 (5 bases). This CDR3 has 16 residues. V was cut by 6 bases and J by 4 bases, with 21 bases left in between.

V is TRBV12-3 or TRBV12-4 and J is TRBJ1-1; D might be TRBD1 (6 bases). This CDR3 is 11 amino acids long. The V end lost 3 bases, the J end lost 8 bases, and 7 bases lay between the germline ends. The DNA of the CDR3 is TGTGCCAGCAGTTTTGGACAGGAAGCTTTCTTT. This encodes CASSFGQEAFF.

This chain connects TRBV20-1 to TRBJ2-7, with TRBD1 identical over 7 bases. The length of the CDR3 is 14 residues. V shed 5 bases, J shed 2 bases, and the junction held 9 bases outside the gene matches. CDR1 is DFQATT, CDR2 SNEGSKA, per germline (reference sequence). CDR3 DNA: TGCAGTGCTCTCCAGGGGGTAGGGGCCTACGAGCAGTACTTC. Translation: CSALQGVGAYEQYF.

The rearrangement uses TRBV12-5 and TRBJ2-5, with D possibly TRBD2 on 5 matching bases. Trimming stripped 5 bases from V and 4 bases from J, with 23 bases between. Germline CDR1 and CDR2: LGHNT and FRNRAP. This CDR3 has 17 amino acids. The CDR3 spells CASGPGLPFRVGETQYF. The CDR3 nucleotides read TGTGCTAGTGGTCCCGGACTCCCGTTTAGGGTAGGAGAGACCCAGTACTTC.

This clonotype was recorded at least ten times. The gene calls are TRBV5-1 and TRBJ2-2; D is unresolved. Trimming took off 4 bases at V and 1 base at J, with 5 bases between the two ends. Germline V gives CDR1 SGHRS, CDR2 YFSETQ. The CDR3 is 13 amino acids. The CDR3 loop is CASSSQNTGELFF. The DNA for the CDR3 is TGCGCCAGCAGCAGCCAGAACACCGGGGAGCTGTTTTTT.

V gene TRBV5-4 combines with J gene TRBJ2-7, with 13 bases fitting TRBD2. The CDR3 length is 19 residues. CDR1 and CDR2 from the germline V gene are SGHNT and YYREEE (reference sequence). V dropped 3 bases and J dropped 0; count of bases not matched to a gene: 12. The CDR3 reads CASSSGLAGAKISSYEQYV. The CDR3 bases are TGTGCCAGCAGCTCCGGACTAGCGGGGGCCAAAATAAGCTCCTACGAGCAGTACGTC.

The CDR3: CASSLGGLGSSETQYF. The CDR3 region has the DNA TGCGCCAGCAGCTTGGGGGGTCTGGGTTCTAGTGAGACCCAGTACTTC. J is TRBJ2-5 and V is TRBV5-1; D gene ambiguous. Germline values: CDR1 SGHRS, CDR2 YFSETQ. V was trimmed by 0 bases and J by 5 bases, leaving 17 bases between them. The CDR3 consists of 16 residues.

The chain is built from TRBV5-5 and TRBJ1-6; tentative D call: TRBD1 (6 bases). This CDR3 has 16 residues. The V and J ends lost 2 bases and 9 bases respectively, with 18 bases between them. Germline values: CDR1 SGHKS, CDR2 YYEKEE (reference sequence). The chain's CDR3 is CASSLQGVMGGSPLHF. As DNA, the CDR3 is TGTGCCAGCAGCTTACAGGGAGTGATGGGTGGTTCACCCCTCCACTTT.

In DNA form, the CDR3 reads TGTGCCAGCAGCTCGACAGGGAGCAGGGGTTACACCTTC. Residues: CASSSTGSRGYTF. This chain links TRBV5-5 with TRBJ1-2; TRBD1 agrees at 7 bases. Trimming at V came to 3 bases and at J to 11 bases, leaving 10 bases not matched to a gene. CDR1 and CDR2 (germline): SGHKS, YYEKEE (reference sequence). The CDR3 contains 13 residues.

The table lists this clonotype with a few counts. This rearrangement joins TRBV5-1 to TRBJ2-2; D is possibly TRBD2 (5 bases). Germline V gene sequence: CDR1 SGHRS, CDR2 YFSETQ. This CDR3 is 16 amino acids long. Deletions cut 0 bases from V and 0 bases from J, with 9 bases between. CDR3 protein: CASSLASSANTGELFF. DNA for the CDR3: TGCGCCAGCAGCTTGGCTAGCTCTGCGAACACCGGGGAGCTGTTTTTT.

V usage is TRBV20-1 and J usage is TRBJ1-2; 10 positions agree with TRBD1. CDR1 DFQATT and CDR2 SNEGSKA come from the germline V gene (reference sequence). Trimming at V came to 6 bases and at J to 6 bases, leaving 19 bases not matched to a gene. The CDR3 is 17 amino acids. The CDR3 DNA follows: TGCAGTGCCCCAAAATATGAACCGGGACAGGGGTTGGATGGCTACACCTTC. This codes for CSAPKYEPGQGLDGYTF.

This sequence joins TRBV12-3 or TRBV12-4 and TRBJ2-3, with a possible D match to TRBD2 (5 bases). The V end lost 3 bases, the J end lost 5 bases, and 15 bases lay between the germline ends. The CDR3 is 15 residues long. This CDR3 is CASSFFRGARDTQYF. The CDR3 nucleotides are TGTGCCAGCAGTTTCTTCCGGGGAGCGAGAGATACGCAGTATTTT.

This clonotype was detected many times. The J gene is TRBJ2-5, the V gene TRBV29-1, with 9 bases aligning to TRBD1. CDR3 size: 14 residues. Germline values: CDR1 SQVTM, CDR2 ANQGSEA. V lost 8 bases to trimming and J lost 2 bases; unmatched junction nucleotides: 9. The CDR3 loop reads CSPKRDREQETQYF. The CDR3 nucleotides read TGCAGCCCAAAAAGGGACAGGGAGCAAGAGACCCAGTACTTC.

CDR3 protein: CASSLDGFQNEQFF. The CDR3, as DNA: TGTGCCAGCAGTTTAGATGGATTCCAGAATGAGCAGTTCTTC. This chain links TRBV12-3 or TRBV12-4 with TRBJ2-1; no firm D call. Trimming took 1 base from V and 7 from J, leaving 11 bases between them. This CDR3 spans 14 amino acids.

This chain joins TRBV5-1 and TRBJ1-1, with D tentatively TRBD1 (5 bases). V gave up 2 bases and J gave up 1 base, with 12 bases separating them. The length of the CDR3 is 15 residues. The V gene's germline CDR1 is SGHRS and CDR2 YFSETQ. DNA for the CDR3: TGCGCCAGCAGCTTTGGGGTCGGGGGGAACACTGAAGCTTTCTTT. Translating gives CASSFGVGGNTEAFF.

This clonotype was counted a few times. The chain recombines TRBV5-1 with TRBJ1-2; 8 bases align to TRBD1. Germline loops: CDR1 SGHRS, CDR2 YFSETQ. Trimming cost V 4 bases and J 8 bases; bases outside gene matches: 4. This CDR3 is built from 12 residues. The CDR3 DNA reads as TGCGCCAGCAGCCCAGGGGGCGTAGGCTACACCTTC. Translating gives CASSPGGVGYTF.

A few counts support this clonotype. The chain has TRBV2 and TRBJ1-4; D perhaps matches TRBD1 (6 bases). The CDR3 is 16 residues long. From germline, CDR1 is SNHLY and CDR2 FYNNEI. The ends were cut back, 5 bases at V and 3 bases at J, with 16 bases in the middle. The CDR3 protein is CASSKRTDQANEKLFF. DNA for the CDR3: TGTGCCAGCAGTAAAAGGACAGATCAGGCTAATGAAAAACTGTTTTTT.

The chain employs TRBV7-2 and TRBJ2-3, with TRBD1 as a possible D gene (6 bases). Germline assignment: CDR1 SGHTA and CDR2 FQGNSA. The CDR3 is 14 residues long. V shed 4 bases and J shed 4 bases, with 12 bases lying between them. CDR3 protein: CASSSNRVADTQYF. CDR3 bases: TGTGCCAGCAGCTCAAACAGGGTGGCAGATACGCAGTATTTT. The full variable domain, its missing parts supplied by reference TRBV7-2 and TRBJ2-3, is GAGVSQSPSNKVTEKGKDVELRCDPISGHTALYWYRQSLGQGLEFLIYFQGNSAPDKSGLPSDRFSAERTGGSVSTLTIQRTQQEDSAVYLCASSSNRVADTQYFGPGTRLTVL.